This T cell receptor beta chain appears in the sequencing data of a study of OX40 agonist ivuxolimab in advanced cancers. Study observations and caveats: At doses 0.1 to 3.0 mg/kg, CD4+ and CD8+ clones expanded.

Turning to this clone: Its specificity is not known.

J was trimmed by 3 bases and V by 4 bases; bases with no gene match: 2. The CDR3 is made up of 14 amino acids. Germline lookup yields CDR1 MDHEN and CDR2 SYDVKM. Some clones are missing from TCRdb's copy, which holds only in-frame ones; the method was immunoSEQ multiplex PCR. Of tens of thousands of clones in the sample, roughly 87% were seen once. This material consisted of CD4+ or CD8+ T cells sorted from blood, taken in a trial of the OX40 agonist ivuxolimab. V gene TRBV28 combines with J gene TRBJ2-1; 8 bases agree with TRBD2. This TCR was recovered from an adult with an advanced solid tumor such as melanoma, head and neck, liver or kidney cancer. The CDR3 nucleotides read TGTGCCAGCAGTTCGCGGGGGGACTACAATGAGCAGTTCTTC. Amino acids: CASSSRGDYNEQFF.